Shown below are 13 T cell receptor beta chains from a single sample sequenced in a study of radiotherapy plus CTLA-4 blockade in lung cancer. The method was immunoSEQ multiplex PCR; TCRdb's version includes in-frame clones alone and lacks a portion of them. The sample carries 75,000 or so clones, around 80% recorded once. The material sequenced was peripheral blood, taken from a patient treated with radiotherapy plus ipilimumab. Receptor source: a human donor with non-small cell lung cancer who had a complete response to radiotherapy plus ipilimumab.

This clone was observed a handful of times. The same CDR3 is also encoded by other DNA sequences in this sample. V is TRBV7-2 and J is TRBJ1-5, with D hard to call. The germline V and J ends were trimmed by 1 base and 0 bases, with 4 bases remaining between them. This CDR3 has 14 residues. Germline V lookup: CDR1 SGHTA, CDR2 FQGNSA. The CDR3 sequence: CASSLVDSNQPQHF. Written as DNA, the CDR3 is TGTGCCAGCAGCTTAGTGGATAGCAATCAGCCCCAGCATTTT.

The chain joins TRBV10-3 to TRBJ2-1, with 7 bases aligning to TRBD2. The CDR3 has 12 amino acids. Germline V gene lookup returns CDR1 ENHRY and CDR2 SYGVKD. The V segment lost 2 bases and the J segment 8 bases; nucleotides outside the gene matches: 0. This chain's CDR3 is CAISEAGDEQFF. The CDR3 nucleotides read TGTGCCATCAGTGAGGCGGGGGATGAGCAGTTCTTC.

The chain combines TRBV11-2 with TRBJ2-5; tentative D call: TRBD2 (6 bases). Germline CDR1 SGHAT, CDR2 FQNNGV. The V gene lost 3 bases and the J gene lost 6 bases, with 8 bases spanning the gap. The CDR3 is 12 amino acids. The CDR3 region is CASSLDYQTQYF. CDR3 DNA sequence: TGTGCCAGCAGCTTGGACTACCAGACCCAGTACTTC.

This clone came up once. The chain links TRBV28 to TRBJ1-1, with 8 bases that match TRBD1. The CDR3 extends over 14 amino acids. Germline trimming cut 6 bases from V and 6 bases from J; bases unmatched to any gene: 9. Germline loops: CDR1 MDHEN, CDR2 SYDVKM. The CDR3 loop is CASRPGQGLPEAFF. For the CDR3, the DNA is TGTGCCAGCAGACCCGGACAGGGTCTCCCTGAAGCTTTCTTT.

The V gene is TRBV30, the J gene TRBJ1-5; D is possibly TRBD1 (6 bases). V was cut by 3 bases and J by 6 bases, with 15 bases left in between. The CDR3 runs 14 residues. The germline V gene encodes CDR1 GTSNPN and CDR2 SVGIG (reference sequence). CDR3 sequence: CAWSLEGGGQPQHF. Written as DNA, the CDR3 is TGTGCCTGGAGCCTAGAGGGGGGAGGTCAGCCCCAGCATTTT.

The V call is TRBV6-1, the J call TRBJ2-3; 8 nucleotides align to TRBD2. Germline V gene sequence: CDR1 MNHNS, CDR2 SASEGT. J lost 0 bases, V lost 10 bases, and 6 bases had no gene match. The CDR3 has 14 residues. CDR3 sequence: CATRRGGSTDTQYF. In nucleotides, the CDR3 is TGTGCCACCCGACGGGGGGGCAGCACAGATACGCAGTATTTT.

CDR3 in DNA: TGTGCCAGCAGCTTAGTACAGGACAGGAATCAGCCCCAGCATTTT. Encoded protein: CASSLVQDRNQPQHF. The chain employs TRBV7-8 and TRBJ1-5; TRBD1 agrees at 7 bases. The length of the CDR3 is 15 residues. V lost 1 base and J lost 4; bases outside the gene matches: 4. CDR1 is SGHVS and CDR2 is FQNEAQ in the germline V gene.

The chain has TRBV11-2 and TRBJ1-5; maybe TRBD1 (5 bases). The CDR3 is 13 amino acids. CDR1 SGHAT and CDR2 FQNNGV come from the germline V gene. Trimming took off 1 base at V and 9 bases at J, with 10 bases between the two ends. CDR3 sequence: CASSLGWGWPQHF. CDR3 coding DNA: TGTGCCAGCAGCTTAGGGTGGGGGTGGCCCCAGCATTTT. Based on the CDR3 plus reference TRBV11-2 and TRBJ1-5, the full variable domain is EAGVAQSPRYKIIEKRQSVAFWCNPISGHATLYWYQQILGQGPKLLIQFQNNGVVDDSQLPKDRFSAERLKGVDSTLKIQPAKLEDSAVYLCASSLGWGWPQHFGDGTRLSIL.

This sequence joins TRBV7-8 and TRBJ2-1, with a tentative D call TRBD1 (6 bases). Trimming removed 5 bases from V and 7 bases from J, with 18 bases in between. Germline V gene sequence: CDR1 SGHVS, CDR2 FQNEAQ. The CDR3 is 15 residues long. The CDR3 region is CASSPEGRRGNEQFF. CDR3 coding DNA: TGTGCCAGCAGCCCGGAAGGCCGAAGGGGGAATGAGCAGTTCTTC.

The chain carries TRBV5-4 and TRBJ1-4; D is unresolved. The germline V and J ends were trimmed by 0 bases and 8 bases, with 11 bases remaining between them. The CDR3 length is 14 residues. Per the germline V gene, CDR1 is SGHNT and CDR2 is YYREEE (reference sequence). As DNA, the CDR3 is TGTGCCAGCAGCTTGGGGGCCGGAGGGGAAAAACTGTTTTTT. Amino acids: CASSLGAGGEKLFF.

This clone was detected only a few times. The chain employs TRBV6-1 and TRBJ2-7; D tentatively fits TRBD1 or TRBD2 (6 bases each). V shed 5 bases and J shed 5 bases, with 19 bases lying between them. Germline V lookup: CDR1 MNHNS, CDR2 SASEGT. CDR3 length equals 15 residues. The CDR3 protein is CASSLSHGGRHEQYV. The CDR3 coding sequence is TGTGCCAGCAGTCTGTCCCATGGGGGGCGTCACGAGCAGTACGTC.

CDR3 in amino acids: CASTQGQGVSGELFF. DNA of the CDR3: TGTGCCAGCACCCAGGGACAGGGGGTTTCCGGGGAGCTGTTTTTT. The chain uses TRBV7-6 and TRBJ2-2, with TRBD1 matching 11 bases. Trimming took 7 bases from V and 6 from J; bases not matched to a gene: 7. The germline CDR1 and CDR2 sequences are SGHVS and FNYEAQ. The CDR3 contains 15 residues.

V and J are TRBV6-1 and TRBJ1-2; D remains ambiguous. Trimming cost V 8 bases and J 0 bases, with 7 bases left between them. Germline values: CDR1 MNHNS, CDR2 SASEGT. The CDR3 runs to 12 residues. The CDR3 reads CASEQSNYGYTF. CDR3 nucleotides: TGTGCCAGCGAACAGTCTAACTATGGCTACACCTTC.